This TCR beta chain was retrieved from a study of cytomegalovirus exposure and HLA in healthy donors. Background on the study: In an earlier analysis, 117 million unique TCR beta sequences were found from about 190 million T cells.

This PCR relied on a set of 60 Vbeta primers and 13 Jbeta primers. Libraries were prepared by immunoSEQ multiplex PCR; TCRdb keeps only in-frame clonotypes and omits some of them. Here the sample spans 150,000 to 170,000 clones, over 75% being singletons. Trimming stripped 3 bases from V and 7 bases from J, with 10 bases between. CDR1 LNHDA and CDR2 SQIVND come from the germline V gene (reference sequence). The CDR3 runs to 13 residues. The genes are TRBV19 and TRBJ1-5; D unresolved. The TCR sequence derives from a woman aged 40 to 50 in good health and CMV-seropositive. The sequenced material came from PBMCs. The CDR3 spells CASSMHSKQPQHF. The DNA of the CDR3 is TGTGCCAGTAGTATGCACAGTAAGCAGCCCCAGCATTTT.